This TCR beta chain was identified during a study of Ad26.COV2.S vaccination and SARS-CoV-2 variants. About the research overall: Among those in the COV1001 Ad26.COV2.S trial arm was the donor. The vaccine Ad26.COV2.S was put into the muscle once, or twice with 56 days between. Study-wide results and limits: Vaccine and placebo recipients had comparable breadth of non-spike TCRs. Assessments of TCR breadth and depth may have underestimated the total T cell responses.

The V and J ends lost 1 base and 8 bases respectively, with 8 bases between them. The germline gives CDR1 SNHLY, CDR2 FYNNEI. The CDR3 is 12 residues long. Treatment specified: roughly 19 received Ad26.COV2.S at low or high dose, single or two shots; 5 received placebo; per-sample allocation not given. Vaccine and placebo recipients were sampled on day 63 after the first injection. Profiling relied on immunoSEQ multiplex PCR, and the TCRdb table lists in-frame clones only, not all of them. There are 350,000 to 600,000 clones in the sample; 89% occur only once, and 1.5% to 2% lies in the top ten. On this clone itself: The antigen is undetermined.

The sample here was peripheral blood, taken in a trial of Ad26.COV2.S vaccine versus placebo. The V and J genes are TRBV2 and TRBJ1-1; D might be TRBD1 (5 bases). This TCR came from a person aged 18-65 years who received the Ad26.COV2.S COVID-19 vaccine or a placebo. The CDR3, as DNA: TGTGCCAGCAGTGAAGGGTACAGGGAAGCTTTCTTT. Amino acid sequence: CASSEGYREAFF.